This entry describes one T cell receptor beta chain. Which antigen it targets is not known. Nothing much larger sits one base from this clone, and base qualities are not available. TCRdb names Illumina HiSeq 2500 as the instrument used. TCRs were amplified for 20 PCR cycles with Phusion, using a constant-region primer paired with the adapter attached to the V primers. The isolated mRNA was amplified using the MessageAmp II aRNA Amplification Kit, with in vitro transcription performed for roughly 16 hours at 37 degrees C. The Dynabeads mRNA DIRECT Purification Kit was used to isolate the mRNA for TCR sequencing. Indexed Illumina adapters were added in a second roughly 26-cycle Phusion PCR, and the resulting products were purified with AMPure XP beads. As for how the authors treated the data: Custom Perl scripts pooled TCR sequences encoding the same protein, removed out-of-frame sequences and computed each clonotype's abundance. Any TCR sequence supported by only a single read was excluded from analysis. Among the metrics used to describe the repertoires were Shannon entropy, Gini index, clonality, richness, and the frequency of TCRs shared between repertoires. The public reads were reanalyzed by TCRdb: fastp trimming at Q25, MiXCR alignment, in-frame beta chains only. Rows are unified per CDR3 protein, each entry keeping the most common DNA and genes. Here the V and J calls rest on TCRdb's processing, not on the authors' analysis. Across this sample there are roughly 50,000 distinct CDR3 sequences, with around 34% seen only once. The ten largest clones take up approximately 8% of the sample.

The data originate from a study of low-dose radiotherapy and immunotherapy resistance in tumors (dated by TCRdb to the early 2020s). About the study as a whole: Cohort 1 received 0.5 Gy per fraction every 2 weeks, with a prescribed total PTV dose of 6.5 Gy. No randomization into treatment groups was done for the people taking part in the trial. Patients were given nivolumab as a 240 mg flat dose every two weeks and ipilimumab at 1 mg/kg every six weeks, with both drugs delivered intravenously. For Cohort 2, the dose was 1 Gy per fraction given every two weeks, adding up to 13 Gy in total across 26 weeks. The translational analysis covered eight patients: three from the first dose cohort and the first five from the second dose cohort. Starting on cycle 1 day 1, patients took 300 mg of aspirin by mouth once daily for four cycles. Intravenous cyclophosphamide at 200 mg/m2 was administered every two weeks, one day ahead of each radiation and immunotherapy administration. First-strand cDNA was synthesized using Superscript III and a set of TRAV- and TRBV-specific primers, so that both TCRalpha and TCRbeta chains were covered.

Germline trimming amounts to 0 bases on V and 3 bases on J, with 7 as the count of junction bases outside the gene matches. CDR1 and CDR2 are drawn from the germline V gene (reference sequence): LNHNV, YYDKDF. The CDR3 contains 18 residues, cysteine and phenylalanine counted. The sequence is cut down to CDR3 DNA, 54 bases in frame from base 1. In the paper's terms, the time point label means: after trial treatment. The sample's treatment or condition label is to be understood as: LDRT plus nivolumab, ipilimumab, low-dose cyclophosphamide and aspirin (RACIN trial). Donors were enrolled in RACIN, a single-arm phase I dose-escalation trial combining nivolumab, ipilimumab, aspirin, low-dose cyclophosphamide and low-dose radiotherapy. To be eligible, a patient needed to have an advanced solid tumor that was TIL-negative.

This TCR was recovered from a male donor with rectosigmoid adenocarcinoma. The sequencing here drew on PBMCs, taken after low-dose radiotherapy plus immunotherapy. Here the chain combines TRBV15 and TRBJ2-3, with 12 central nucleotides matching TRBD1. The CDR3 region has the sequence CATSRDLGTGGLTDTQYF. The nucleotide sequence reads as follows: TGTGCCACCAGCAGAGATCTCGGGACAGGGGGCTTAACAGATACGCAGTATTTT.